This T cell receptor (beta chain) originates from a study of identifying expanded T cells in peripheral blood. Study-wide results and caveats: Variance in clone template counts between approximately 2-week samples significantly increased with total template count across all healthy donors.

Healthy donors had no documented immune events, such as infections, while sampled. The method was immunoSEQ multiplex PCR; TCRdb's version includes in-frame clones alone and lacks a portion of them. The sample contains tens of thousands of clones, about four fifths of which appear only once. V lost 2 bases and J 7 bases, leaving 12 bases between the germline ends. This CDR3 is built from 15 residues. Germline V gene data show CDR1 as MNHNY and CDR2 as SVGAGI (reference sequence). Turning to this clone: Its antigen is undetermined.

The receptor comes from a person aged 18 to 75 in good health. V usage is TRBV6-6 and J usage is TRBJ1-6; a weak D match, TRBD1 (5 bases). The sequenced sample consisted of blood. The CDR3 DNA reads TGTGCCAGCAGTTACGCGGGACCGACGAATTCACCCCTCCACTTT. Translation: CASSYAGPTNSPLHF.